This T cell receptor (beta chain) was recorded in a study of blood T cells in healthy people across ages. The overall study: Per two T cells, about one barcoded beta molecule was captured through template switching.

To note about this clonotype: Antigen specificity is unknown.

Looked up from germline, CDR1 is SGHTA and CDR2 is FQGNSA. The CDR3 runs to 15 residues. Deletions cut 2 bases from V and 10 bases from J, with 21 bases between. Study results and caveats: TCR beta diversity per million T cells fell roughly linearly with age. As naive T cell percentage varied, TCR beta diversity correlated strongly with it.

Ranging in age from roughly 6 to 90, the donors were healthy Caucasian individuals from Russia. With a J-beta primer mix and a sample-barcoded 5' primer, a second PCR ran about 7 to 11 cycles. One entry per CDR3 protein, called by TCRdb with MiXCR from the 5' RACE reads. Of around 2 million distinct CDR3 sequences in the sample, roughly two fifths are singletons; the top ten hold under 30%. V usage is TRBV7-2 and J usage is TRBJ2-7; D assignment may be TRBD1 or TRBD2 (6 bases each). The sequence came from a human donor in good health. The sequenced material came from blood. CDR3 bases: TGTGCCAGCAGCTTAAACGGGGGCGTCCGTGAGGCCCAGTACTTC. The encoded protein is CASSLNGGVREAQYF. The full variable domain, its missing parts supplied by reference TRBV7-2 and TRBJ2-7, is GAGVSQSPSNKVTEKGKDVELRCDPISGHTALYWYRQSLGQGLEFLIYFQGNSAPDKSGLPSDRFSAERTGGSVSTLTIQRTQQEDSAVYLCASSLNGGVREAQYFGPGTRLTVT.